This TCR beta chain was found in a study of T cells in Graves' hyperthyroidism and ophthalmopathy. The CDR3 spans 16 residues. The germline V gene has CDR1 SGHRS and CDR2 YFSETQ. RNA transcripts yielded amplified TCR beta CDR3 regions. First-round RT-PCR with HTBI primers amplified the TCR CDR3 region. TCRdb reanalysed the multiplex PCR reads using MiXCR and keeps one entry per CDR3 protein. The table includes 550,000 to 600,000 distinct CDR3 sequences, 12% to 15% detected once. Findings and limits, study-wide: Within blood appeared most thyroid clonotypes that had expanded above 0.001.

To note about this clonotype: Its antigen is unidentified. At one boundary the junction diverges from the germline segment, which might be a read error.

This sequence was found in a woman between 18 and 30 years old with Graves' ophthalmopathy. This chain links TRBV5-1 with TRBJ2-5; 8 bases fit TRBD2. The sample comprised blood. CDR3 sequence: CASSLAELAAPRGQYF. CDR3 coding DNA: TGTGCCAGCAGCTTAGCGGAACTAGCGGCCCCCCGGGGCCAGTACTTC.